This TCR beta chain was obtained from a study of T cell changes during pregnancy in multiple sclerosis (dated by TCRdb to between 2018 and 2020). At the level of the whole study: Changes in the T cell repertoire over the course of pregnancy were examined in this study in women with multiple sclerosis.

The CDR3 covers 15 residues, taking in both the cysteine and the phenylalanine. The entry retains the CDR3 DNA only, 45 bases that are in frame from base 1. V lost 5 bases and J lost 5 bases; the stretch between them is 18 bases long. Via the germline V gene (reference sequence), CDR1 is MNHEY and CDR2 SMNVEV. The method behind the library was the immunoSEQ multiplex PCR assay. The immuneACCESS repertoire file appears here via TCRdb, limited to in-frame rearrangements. These files lack a portion of the clones; in checked studies, under half of the deficit traces to unresolved V genes, and the cause of the others is not known. The sample table contains 20,000 or so clones; only one count was recorded for 75% to 90% of them. The ten biggest clones cover 5.8% of the sample. As concerns this clone: There is no known antigen for this receptor. No per-base quality is available; no much larger clone lies one base away.

This TCR was sampled from a female donor in good health, enrolled as a control in a pregnancy study. Sequenced material: CD8+ T cells from peripheral blood mononuclear cells, taken in the third trimester of pregnancy. This chain is built from TRBV27 and TRBJ2-5; the D region possibly corresponds to TRBD1 (6 bases align). Here the CDR3 is given as CASSTSTGSGETQYF. The DNA reads as follows: TGTGCCAGCAGTACGTCAACAGGGTCGGGGGAGACCCAGTACTTC.